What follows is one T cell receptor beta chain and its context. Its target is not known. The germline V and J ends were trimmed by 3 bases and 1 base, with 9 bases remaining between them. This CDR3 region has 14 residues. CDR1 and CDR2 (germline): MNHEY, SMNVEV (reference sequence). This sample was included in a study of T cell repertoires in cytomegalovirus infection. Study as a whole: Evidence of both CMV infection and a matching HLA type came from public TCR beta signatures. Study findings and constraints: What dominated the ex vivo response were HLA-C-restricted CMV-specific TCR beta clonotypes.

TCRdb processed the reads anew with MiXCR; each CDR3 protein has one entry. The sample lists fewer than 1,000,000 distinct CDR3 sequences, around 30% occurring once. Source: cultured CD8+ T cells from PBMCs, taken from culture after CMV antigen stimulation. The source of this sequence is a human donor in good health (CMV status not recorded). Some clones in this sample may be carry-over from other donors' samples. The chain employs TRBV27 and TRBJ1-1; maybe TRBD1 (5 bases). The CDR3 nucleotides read TGTGCCAGCAGTTTCAACACAGGGAACACTGAAGCTTTCTTT. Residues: CASSFNTGNTEAFF.